This passage covers 29 T cell receptor beta chains from one sample sequenced in a study of post-analysis software for immune sequencing data. Study results and caveats: The study found TRBV5-6, TRBV5-1 and TRBV20-1 among five TRBV segments more frequent in patients than controls.

Each TCR beta cDNA library carried unique molecular identifiers. TCRdb fed the PCR reads into MiXCR, producing one record per CDR3 protein. The sample includes hundreds of thousands of distinct CDR3 sequences, approximately 60% of them seen just once. No antigen has been identified for these receptors. Sequencing was done on a sample of blood. These receptors were obtained from a girl aged 2-10 years with multiple sclerosis.

This chain joins TRBV2 and TRBJ2-3; D not resolved. Germline V gene lookup returns CDR1 SNHLY and CDR2 FYNNEI. The CDR3 totals 11 residues. The germline V and J ends were trimmed by 6 bases and 10 bases, with 11 bases remaining between them. Here the CDR3 reads CASREYSPQYF. DNA for the CDR3: TGTGCCAGCAGGGAATATAGTCCGCAGTATTTT.

This clonotype showed up just once. The chain is built from TRBV7-9 and TRBJ1-2; a weak D match, TRBD1 (5 bases). The V gene's germline CDR1 is SEHNR and CDR2 FQNEAQ (reference sequence). This CDR3 spans 13 amino acids. V was pared by 6 bases and J by 8 bases, with 16 bases between. CDR3 coding DNA: TGTGCCAGCAGTTTCTCCGACAGTAAGGGCTACACCTTC. Residues: CASSFSDSKGYTF.

The chain combines TRBV6-1 with TRBJ2-4; maybe TRBD2 (6 bases). Germline CDR1 MNHNS, CDR2 SASEGT. The CDR3 covers 17 residues. The V end lost 6 bases, the J end lost 5 bases, and 23 bases lay between the germline ends. The CDR3 spells CASRSIVGGGEENIQYF. CDR3 coding DNA: TGTGCCAGCAGGTCTATCGTGGGGGGTGGGGAAGAAAACATTCAGTACTTC.

This clonotype has just a few counts. V is TRBV20-1 and J is TRBJ2-1; weak D call: TRBD2 (5 bases). The CDR3 is made up of 15 amino acids. Trimming took 2 bases from V and 0 from J, leaving 11 bases between them. From germline, CDR1 is DFQATT and CDR2 SNEGSKA (reference sequence). The CDR3 nucleotides read TGCAGTGCTAGACCAGCGGCCAGCTCCTACAATGAGCAGTTCTTC. Translating it yields CSARPAASSYNEQFF.

The chain links TRBV20-1 to TRBJ2-3, with D maybe TRBD2 (6 bases). With 2 bases removed from V and 4 bases from J, the gap between germline ends came to 16 bases. Germline CDR1 reads DFQATT; CDR2 reads SNEGSKA (reference sequence). This CDR3 is 15 amino acids long. CDR3 amino acids: CSARTRDGSSDTQYF. CDR3 DNA sequence: TGCAGTGCTAGAACTCGAGACGGGAGCTCAGATACGCAGTATTTT.

This chain joins TRBV3-1 and TRBJ1-6; no clear D. The CDR3 extends over 13 amino acids. The V end lost 4 bases, the J end lost 7 bases, and 8 bases lay between the germline ends. Germline V gene lookup returns CDR1 LGHDT and CDR2 YNNKEL (reference sequence). CDR3 protein: CASSLQQNSPLHF. DNA of the CDR3: TGTGCCAGCAGCCTTCAACAGAATTCACCCCTCCACTTT.

This clonotype was counted a few times. This rearrangement joins TRBV11-2 to TRBJ2-1; the D gene is possibly TRBD1 (5 bases). The CDR3 is 12 amino acids. Looked up from germline, CDR1 is SGHAT and CDR2 is FQNNGV. V dropped 4 bases and J dropped 9 bases, with 10 bases sitting between them. The CDR3 region is CASSYQGGEQFF. CDR3 nucleotide sequence: TGTGCCAGCAGCTACCAGGGCGGTGAGCAGTTCTTC.

The chain carries TRBV5-1 and TRBJ2-4; 15 bases map to TRBD2. Germline V gene sequence: CDR1 SGHRS, CDR2 YFSETQ. This CDR3 has 19 residues. Germline trimming cut 3 bases from V and 2 bases from J; bases unmatched to any gene: 9. The CDR3 sequence: CASSSGTSGRIGTKNIQYF. For the CDR3, the DNA is TGCGCCAGCAGCTCGGGGACTAGCGGGAGGATCGGGACCAAAAACATTCAGTACTTC.

This clonotype has just one count. J is TRBJ2-3 and V is TRBV5-1; no reliable D call. Germline CDR1 SGHRS, CDR2 YFSETQ. There are 16 residues in the CDR3. Trimming removed 0 bases at V and 4 bases at J, with 15 bases between. The CDR3 is CASSLDDPTPSDTQYF. The CDR3 bases are TGCGCCAGCAGCTTGGATGACCCCACACCCTCAGATACGCAGTATTTT.

The DNA of the CDR3 is TGCGCCAGCAGCCAACCGGTCGGCAGGGTAGAGGATACTGAAGCTTTCTTT. Amino acid sequence: CASSQPVGRVEDTEAFF. The V call is TRBV4-3, the J call TRBJ1-1; D is perhaps TRBD1 (5 bases). The CDR3 length is 17 residues. Trimming stripped 2 bases from V and 5 bases from J, with 21 bases between. The germline V gene has CDR1 LGHNA and CDR2 YSLEER.

The chain employs TRBV29-1 and TRBJ2-1; D possibly corresponds to TRBD2 (6 bases). Germline values: CDR1 SQVTM, CDR2 ANQGSEA. V dropped 4 bases and J dropped 8 bases, with 12 bases sitting between them. The CDR3 loop spans 12 amino acids. The CDR3 region has the DNA TGCAGCGTTGTAGGAGGGTCAGATGAGCAGTTCTTC. It codes for CSVVGGSDEQFF.

CDR3 loop: CASHRVWSTEAFF. The CDR3 bases are TGTGCCAGCCACAGGGTATGGAGCACTGAAGCTTTCTTT. The V and J genes are TRBV6-6 and TRBJ1-1, with TRBD1 as a possible D gene (6 bases). The CDR3 length is 13 residues. V was shortened by 8 bases and J by 4 bases, with 14 bases between the two germline ends. CDR1 and CDR2 (germline): MNHNY, SVGAGI (reference sequence).

The chain couples TRBV20-1 to TRBJ2-7; TRBD2 aligns across 15 bases. Near its end, the DNA agrees better with TRBJ2-4, so the J call may be wrong. Germline assignment: CDR1 DFQATT and CDR2 SNEGSKA (reference sequence). The CDR3 runs 15 residues. This CDR3 reads CSAGGLAGGWNIQYF. CDR3 sequence (DNA): TGCAGTGCGGGGGGACTAGCGGGAGGTTGGAACATTCAGTACTTC.

The chain combines TRBV29-1 with TRBJ2-1, with 12 positions matching TRBD2. Germline V gene lookup returns CDR1 SQVTM and CDR2 ANQGSEA. There are 16 residues in the CDR3. Trimming cost V 0 bases and J 5 bases; bases outside gene matches: 5. CDR3 coding DNA: TGCAGCGTTGAAGATCTAGCGGGAGGGATCCACAATGAGCAGTTCTTC. Protein: CSVEDLAGGIHNEQFF.

The chain is built from TRBV10-3 and TRBJ2-1, with TRBD2 matching over 13 bases. The CDR3 is 15 residues long. The J segment lost 7 bases and the V segment lost 2 bases, leaving 2 bases of the junction unmatched. Germline-derived CDR1 and CDR2 are ENHRY and SYGVKD. CDR3 loop: CAISETSGRGNEQFF. The CDR3 DNA reads as TGTGCCATCAGTGAGACTAGCGGGAGGGGAAATGAGCAGTTCTTC.

The CDR3 DNA reads as TGCGCCAGCAGCCAAGATCCCCCAGGAGCGCAGTTCTTC. Translation: CASSQDPPGAQFF. The rearrangement links TRBV4-1 to TRBJ2-1; D remains unclear. The CDR3 is made up of 13 amino acids. V was clipped by 0 bases and J by 12 bases, with 12 bases between them. The V gene's germline CDR1 is MGHRA and CDR2 YSYEKL.

The chain has TRBV12-3 or TRBV12-4 and TRBJ2-7; 10 bases line up with TRBD2. V trimming: 1 base; J trimming: 5 bases; junction bases outside the gene matches: 8. The CDR3 spans 16 residues. The CDR3 loop is CASSLVTSGGGHEQYF. CDR3 DNA sequence: TGTGCCAGCAGTTTAGTGACGAGCGGGGGGGGCCACGAGCAGTACTTC.

The rearrangement joins TRBV7-2 to TRBJ2-7; 9 bases are shared with TRBD2. The J call could be wrong; TRBJ2-5 is a better fit for the DNA end. The CDR3 is 15 residues long. Germline CDR1 reads SGHTA; CDR2 reads FQGNSA. The CDR3 here is CASTEELAGSKTQYF. In nucleotides, the CDR3 is TGTGCCAGCACCGAGGAGCTAGCGGGATCAAAGACCCAGTACTTC.

The chain has TRBV12-3 or TRBV12-4 and TRBJ2-5; 14 nucleotides line up with TRBD2. V dropped 5 bases and J dropped 1; count of bases not matched to a gene: 6. The CDR3 contains 17 residues. The CDR3 loop reads CASSQGTSGGLQETQYF. The CDR3, as DNA: TGTGCCAGCAGTCAGGGGACTAGCGGGGGCCTCCAAGAGACCCAGTACTTC.

This chain uses TRBV7-9 with TRBJ2-1, with D possibly matching TRBD2 (5 bases). Germline CDR1 and CDR2: SEHNR and FQNEAQ (reference sequence). V gave up 8 bases and J gave up 10 bases, with 12 bases separating them. The CDR3 contains 11 residues. CDR3 region: CASERSNEQFF. CDR3 DNA: TGTGCCAGCGAGCGGTCGAACGAGCAGTTCTTC.

The V gene is TRBV7-2, the J gene TRBJ2-3, with D perhaps matching TRBD1 or TRBD2 (6 bases each). V was cut by 6 bases and J by 0 bases, with 19 bases left in between. CDR3 size: 17 residues. Germline CDR1 is SGHTA and CDR2 is FQGNSA. CDR3 in amino acids: CASRPPGAGPSTDTQYF. CDR3 coding DNA: TGTGCCAGCAGACCGCCAGGGGCGGGACCTAGCACAGATACGCAGTATTTT.

The chain uses TRBV6-5 and TRBJ1-5; 8 bases align to TRBD1. V was clipped by 4 bases and J by 4 bases; unmatched bases: 18. CDR1 and CDR2 from the germline V gene are MNHEY and SVGAGI. The CDR3 consists of 19 residues. CDR3 coding DNA: TGTGCCAGCAGTTGGGACAGGTTTTTAGCTTCACCTAGGAATCAGCCCCAGCATTTT. Protein: CASSWDRFLASPRNQPQHF.

The chain recombines TRBV12-3 or TRBV12-4 with TRBJ2-5, with TRBD2 identical over 9 bases. V was clipped by 1 base and J by 5 bases; unmatched bases: 2. The CDR3 extends over 14 amino acids. The CDR3 region has the DNA TGTGCCAGCAGTTTAGTTGGACTAGCGGAGACCCAGTACTTC. This encodes CASSLVGLAETQYF.

This clonotype was seen once. CDR3 loop: CSARTSGSSLNEQFF. The CDR3 DNA reads as TGCAGTGCTAGGACTAGCGGGAGTAGTTTAAATGAGCAGTTCTTC. The V and J genes are TRBV20-1 and TRBJ2-1; 12 nucleotides agree with TRBD2. CDR1 DFQATT and CDR2 SNEGSKA come from the germline V gene (reference sequence). This CDR3 region has 15 residues. J lost 7 bases, V lost 3 bases, and 7 bases had no gene match.

The rearrangement joins TRBV20-1 to TRBJ2-3; D tentatively fits TRBD1 or TRBD2 (5 bases each). The CDR3 runs 15 residues. Germline V gene sequence: CDR1 DFQATT, CDR2 SNEGSKA (reference sequence). V lost 3 bases, J lost 0 bases, and 13 bases lay in between. CDR3 amino acids: CSASRGDESTDTQYF. For the CDR3, the DNA is TGCAGTGCTAGCCGGGGCGATGAGAGCACAGATACGCAGTATTTT.

The sample holds a few counts of this clonotype. The chain employs TRBV6-5 and TRBJ2-6; 7 nucleotides agree with TRBD1. The CDR3 spans 16 residues. In germline, CDR1 is MNHEY, CDR2 SVGAGI. With 6 bases clipped from V and 0 bases from J, the junction kept 5 bases outside the gene matches. The CDR3 coding sequence is TGTGCCAGCAGGTTAACAGGGGCCTCTGGGGCCAACGTCCTGACTTTC. Protein product: CASRLTGASGANVLTF.

The V gene is TRBV12-3 or TRBV12-4, the J gene TRBJ2-1, with unresolved D. V was cut by 3 bases and J by 7 bases, with 13 bases left in between. The CDR3 has 14 residues. The chain's CDR3 is CASSFIGLFNEQFF. Here the CDR3 DNA reads TGTGCCAGCAGTTTTATTGGCTTATTTAATGAGCAGTTCTTC.

In the case of this clonotype: A read error may account for a junction end that differs from germline. V is TRBV6-2 or TRBV6-3 and J is TRBJ2-5, with 11 bases identical to TRBD1. CDR1 and CDR2 from the germline V gene are MNHEY and SVGEGT. This CDR3 is built from 16 residues. CDR3 residues: CASSPGQGAGEETQYF. CDR3 coding DNA: TGCGCCAGCAGTCCTGGACAGGGGGCTGGGGAAGAGACCCAGTACTTC.

This clonotype was counted between two and nine times. The rearrangement joins TRBV6-4 to TRBJ1-5; tentatively, D is TRBD1 (6 bases). Germline V gene sequence: CDR1 MRHNA, CDR2 SNTAGT. Trimming left V 6 bases short and J 7 bases short, with 13 bases between. CDR3 length: 13 amino acids. CDR3 protein: CASSPGAGQPQHF. The CDR3 DNA follows: TGTGCCAGCAGCCCAGGGGCTGGACAGCCCCAGCATTTT.